Given below is one T cell receptor beta chain in context. Antigen unknown. This specimen belongs to a study of OX40 agonist ivuxolimab in advanced cancers. Study at large: Patients received the agonistic anti-OX40 (CD134) antibody ivuxolimab. Enrollees could have had prior anti-PD-1, anti-PD-L1 or anti-CTLA-4 therapy, which over 35% had received.

This CDR3 is built from 15 residues. Sequencing was performed with immunoSEQ multiplex PCR; in TCRdb, only in-frame clones are kept and a portion is missing. Of roughly 25,000 clones listed, about nine tenths are singletons. Study-level points and caveats: Also showing low normalized T-cell clonal expansion were some of the nonresponders. On average, a greater number of expanded clones characterised CD8+ T cells relative to CD4+.

This TCR came from an adult with an advanced solid tumor such as melanoma, head and neck, liver or kidney cancer. The specimen comprised CD4+ or CD8+ T cells sorted from blood, sampled in a trial of the OX40 agonist ivuxolimab. The J gene is TRBJ2-1, the V gene TRBV12-1; the table's D call of TRBD1 was not tested on the DNA. TRBV12-1 is deemed a pseudogene. DNA of the CDR3: TGTGCCAGCAGCCCCGGACAGGGGGCCCTCAATGAGCAGTTCTTC. Amino acid sequence: CASSPGQGALNEQFF.